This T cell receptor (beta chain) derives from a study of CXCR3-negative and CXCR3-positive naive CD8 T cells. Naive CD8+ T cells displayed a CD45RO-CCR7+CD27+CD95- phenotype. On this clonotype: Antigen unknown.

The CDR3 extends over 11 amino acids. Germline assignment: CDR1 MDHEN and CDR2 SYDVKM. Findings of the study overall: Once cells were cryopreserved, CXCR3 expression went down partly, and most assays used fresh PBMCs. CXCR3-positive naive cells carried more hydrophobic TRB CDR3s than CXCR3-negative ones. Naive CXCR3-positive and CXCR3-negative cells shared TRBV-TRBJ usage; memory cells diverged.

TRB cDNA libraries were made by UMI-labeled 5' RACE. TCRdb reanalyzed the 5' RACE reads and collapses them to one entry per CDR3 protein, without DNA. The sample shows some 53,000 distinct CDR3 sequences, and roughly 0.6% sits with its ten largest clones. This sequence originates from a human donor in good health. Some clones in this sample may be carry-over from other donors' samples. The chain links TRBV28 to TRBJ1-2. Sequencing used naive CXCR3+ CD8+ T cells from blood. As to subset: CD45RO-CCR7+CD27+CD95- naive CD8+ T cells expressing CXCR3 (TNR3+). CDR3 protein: CASRAGYGYTF.